The 12 T cell receptor beta chains below come from one sample, sequenced in a study of blood T cells in healthy people across ages. Combining a sample-barcoded 5' primer with a J-beta primer mix, a second PCR ran for about 7 to 11 cycles. TCRdb re-called the 5' RACE reads with MiXCR, one entry per CDR3 protein. This table holds around 1,000,000 distinct CDR3 sequences, roughly two fifths found once. Source material: blood. The origin of the receptors is a man younger than 35 in good health.

Only a few counts were recorded for this clonotype. The rearrangement links TRBV12-3 or TRBV12-4 to TRBJ1-4; tentative D call: TRBD1 (5 bases). CDR3 length: 14 amino acids. Trimming took off 1 base at V and 8 bases at J, with 11 bases between the two ends. The CDR3 DNA follows: TGTGCCAGCAGTTTAGAAGGGGCTGGAGAAAAACTGTTTTTT. Protein sequence: CASSLEGAGEKLFF.

This CDR3 reads CAWSVRLRQGLSYEQYF. Written as DNA, the CDR3 is TGTGCCTGGAGCGTTCGTCTAAGACAGGGGCTATCCTACGAGCAGTACTTC. The chain couples TRBV30 to TRBJ2-7, with TRBD1 identical over 8 bases. From germline, CDR1 is GTSNPN and CDR2 SVGIG (reference sequence). CDR3 length equals 17 residues. J was trimmed by 1 base and V by 3 bases; bases with no gene match: 14.

V is TRBV7-6 and J is TRBJ2-7; no definite D call. The CDR3 covers 8 residues. Germline CDR1 SGHVS, CDR2 FNYEAQ. CDR3 DNA sequence: TGTGTCTATAATGAGCAGTACTTC. This sequence encodes CVYNEQYF.

The chain is built from TRBV6-6 and TRBJ1-5, with D possibly TRBD1 on 6 matching bases. Germline CDR1 and CDR2: MNHNY and SVGAGI (reference sequence). The V end was cut by 7 bases, the J end by 3 bases, with 13 bases between. The CDR3 runs 14 residues. The CDR3 reads CASTLPGANQPQHF. The CDR3 nucleotides are TGTGCCAGCACGCTACCAGGGGCCAATCAGCCCCAGCATTTT.

This clonotype has just a few counts. The chain couples TRBV20-1 to TRBJ2-7; tentatively, D is TRBD2 (5 bases). Germline lookup yields CDR1 DFQATT and CDR2 SNEGSKA (reference sequence). The CDR3 has 15 amino acids. V was trimmed by 0 bases and J by 1 base, leaving 13 bases between them. The CDR3 sequence is CSARDADRGSYEQYF. The CDR3 coding sequence is TGCAGTGCTAGAGATGCCGACCGCGGGTCCTACGAGCAGTACTTC.

The rearrangement joins TRBV21-1 to TRBJ1-1. TRBV21-1 is designated a pseudogene. This CDR3 has 13 amino acids. This CDR3 is CASSMGLVTEAFF. The CDR3 nucleotides read TGTGCCAGCAGCATGGGACTGGTGACTGAAGCTTTCTTT.

The CDR3 protein is CASSPQLAKNIQYF. The DNA for the CDR3 is TGTGCCAGCAGCCCCCAACTAGCCAAAAACATTCAGTACTTC. The gene calls are TRBV3-1 and TRBJ2-4; D gene uncertain. CDR1 is LGHDT, CDR2 YNNKEL, per germline (reference sequence). V was shortened by 4 bases and J by 0 bases, with 7 bases between the two germline ends. This CDR3 is 14 amino acids long.

CDR3 residues: CASSGNLNGLAENEQYF. As DNA, the CDR3 is TGTGCCAGCAGCGGTAACCTTAACGGGCTAGCGGAGAATGAGCAGTACTTC. The J gene is TRBJ2-7, the V gene TRBV9; 7 bases fit TRBD2. CDR3 size: 17 residues. The V gene's germline CDR1 is SGDLS and CDR2 YYNGEE. The ends lost 3 bases at V and 7 bases at J; junction bases unmatched: 19.

J is TRBJ2-3 and V is TRBV27; 12 nucleotides line up with TRBD2. CDR3 length equals 16 residues. Germline assignment: CDR1 MNHEY and CDR2 SMNVEV (reference sequence). After removal of 11 bases from V and 0 bases from J, the junction contained 9 bases not matched to a gene. The CDR3 loop is CAVGLAGSFSTDTQYF. The CDR3 DNA is TGTGCCGTCGGACTAGCGGGGAGTTTTAGCACAGATACGCAGTATTTT.

This chain joins TRBV7-2 and TRBJ2-1; 8 nucleotides match TRBD1. CDR1 SGHTA and CDR2 FQGNSA come from the germline V gene. The length of the CDR3 is 12 residues. Trimming at V came to 5 bases and at J to 9 bases, leaving 3 bases not matched to a gene. The CDR3 nucleotides read TGTGCCAGCAGCCGACAGGGGAGTGAGCAGTTCTTC. This gives the protein CASSRQGSEQFF.

The rearrangement joins TRBV28 to TRBJ2-4, with 10 bases lining up with TRBD2. Germline loops: CDR1 MDHEN, CDR2 SYDVKM. V gave up 5 bases and J gave up 7 bases; unmatched junction bases: 17. The CDR3 is 18 amino acids. This chain's CDR3 is CASSPQMGERGGSNIQYF. The CDR3 nucleotides read TGTGCCAGCAGTCCTCAGATGGGGGAGCGGGGGGGGAGCAACATTCAGTACTTC.

This clonotype was seen a few times. The chain couples TRBV25-1 to TRBJ2-5, with 8 bases lining up with TRBD1. Germline V CDR1 and CDR2: MGHDK, SYGVNS. V gave up 8 bases and J gave up 6 bases; unmatched junction bases: 11. The CDR3 spans 14 residues. In DNA, the CDR3 is TGTGCCAGCCAGGGGGCAGTAGGTTGGAAGACCCAGTACTTC. Encoded protein: CASQGAVGWKTQYF.